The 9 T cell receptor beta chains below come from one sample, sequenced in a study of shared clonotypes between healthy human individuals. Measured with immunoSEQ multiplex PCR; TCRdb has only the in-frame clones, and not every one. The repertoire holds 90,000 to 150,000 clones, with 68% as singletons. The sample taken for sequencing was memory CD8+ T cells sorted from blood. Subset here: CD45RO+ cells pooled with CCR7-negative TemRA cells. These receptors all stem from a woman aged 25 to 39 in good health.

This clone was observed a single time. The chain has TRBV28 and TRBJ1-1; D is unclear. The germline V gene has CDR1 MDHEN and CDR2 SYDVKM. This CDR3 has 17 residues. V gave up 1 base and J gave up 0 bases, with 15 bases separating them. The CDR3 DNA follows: TGTGCCAGCAGTTTATTTCCAGGAGAGACTTTGAACACTGAAGCTTTCTTT. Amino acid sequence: CASSLFPGETLNTEAFF.

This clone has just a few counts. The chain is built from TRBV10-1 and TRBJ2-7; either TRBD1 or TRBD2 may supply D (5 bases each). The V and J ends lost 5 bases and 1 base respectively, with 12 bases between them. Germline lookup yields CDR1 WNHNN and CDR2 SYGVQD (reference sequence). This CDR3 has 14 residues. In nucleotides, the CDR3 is TGCGCCAGCAGTACGGGACCCCAGTCCTACGAGCAGTACTTC. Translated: CASSTGPQSYEQYF.

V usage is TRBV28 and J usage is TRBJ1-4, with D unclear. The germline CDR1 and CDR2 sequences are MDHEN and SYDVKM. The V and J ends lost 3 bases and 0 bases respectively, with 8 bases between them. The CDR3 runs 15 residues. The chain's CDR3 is CASSFLPATNEKLFF. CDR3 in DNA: TGTGCCAGCAGTTTTTTGCCAGCAACTAATGAAAAACTGTTTTTT.

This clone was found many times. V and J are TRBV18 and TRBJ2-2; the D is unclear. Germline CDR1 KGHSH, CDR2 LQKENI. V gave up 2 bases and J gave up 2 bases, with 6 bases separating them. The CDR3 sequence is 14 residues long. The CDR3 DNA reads TGTGCCAGCTCACCATTAGCCAACACCGGGGAGCTGTTTTTT. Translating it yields CASSPLANTGELFF.

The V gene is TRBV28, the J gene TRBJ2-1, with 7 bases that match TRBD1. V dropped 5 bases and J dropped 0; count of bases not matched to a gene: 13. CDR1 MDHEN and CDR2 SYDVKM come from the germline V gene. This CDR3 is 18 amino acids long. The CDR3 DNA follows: TGTGCCAGCAGTCCCCGGATGGACAGGTGGAGCTCCTACAATGAGCAGTTCTTC. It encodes CASSPRMDRWSSYNEQFF.

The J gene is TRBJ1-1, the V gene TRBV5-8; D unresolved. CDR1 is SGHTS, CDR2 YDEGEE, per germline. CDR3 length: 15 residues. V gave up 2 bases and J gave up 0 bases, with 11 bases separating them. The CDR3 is CASSLRGSMNTEAFF. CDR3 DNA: TGTGCCAGCAGCTTACGAGGGAGCATGAACACTGAAGCTTTCTTT.

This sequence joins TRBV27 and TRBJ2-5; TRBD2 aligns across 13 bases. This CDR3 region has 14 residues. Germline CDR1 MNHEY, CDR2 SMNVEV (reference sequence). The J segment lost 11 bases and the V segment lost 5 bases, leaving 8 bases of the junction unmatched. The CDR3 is CASSLGTSGNEQYF. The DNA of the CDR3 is TGTGCCAGCAGTCTCGGGACTAGCGGGAATGAGCAGTACTTC.

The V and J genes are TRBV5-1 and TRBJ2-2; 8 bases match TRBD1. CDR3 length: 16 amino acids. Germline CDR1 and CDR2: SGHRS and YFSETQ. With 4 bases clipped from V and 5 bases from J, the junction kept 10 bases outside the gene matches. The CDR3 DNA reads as TGCGCCAGCAGCCGAATCGACTACAGGGGGACCGGGGAGCTGTTTTTT. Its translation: CASSRIDYRGTGELFF.

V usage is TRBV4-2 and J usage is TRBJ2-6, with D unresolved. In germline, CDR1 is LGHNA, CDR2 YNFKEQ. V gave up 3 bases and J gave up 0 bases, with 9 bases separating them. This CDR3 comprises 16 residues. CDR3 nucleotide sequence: TGTGCCAGCAGCCACCTTTTGGGCTCTGGGGCCAACGTCCTGACTTTC. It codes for CASSHLLGSGANVLTF.